This T cell receptor (beta chain) emerged from a study of blood T cell repertoires in COVID-19. About the research overall: From T cells, B-cell-depleted T cells, or PBMCs came the material, which was cDNA or gDNA.

In germline, CDR1 is SGHTA, CDR2 FQGNSA. CDR3 size: 13 residues. Trimming took 1 base from V and 7 from J, leaving 11 bases between them. The repertoire was sequenced with immunoSEQ multiplex PCR; TCRdb's copy has only in-frame clones and lacks some. The sample has about 260,000 clones, about 89% seen once. The chain carries TRBV7-2 and TRBJ2-7, with D uncertain. Sequenced input: peripheral blood. This receptor was identified in a man between 35 and 55 years old who had recovered from COVID-19. The CDR3 DNA sequence: TGTGCCAGCAGCTTAGATAGACTGGGTGAGCAGTACTTC. It specifies CASSLDRLGEQYF.